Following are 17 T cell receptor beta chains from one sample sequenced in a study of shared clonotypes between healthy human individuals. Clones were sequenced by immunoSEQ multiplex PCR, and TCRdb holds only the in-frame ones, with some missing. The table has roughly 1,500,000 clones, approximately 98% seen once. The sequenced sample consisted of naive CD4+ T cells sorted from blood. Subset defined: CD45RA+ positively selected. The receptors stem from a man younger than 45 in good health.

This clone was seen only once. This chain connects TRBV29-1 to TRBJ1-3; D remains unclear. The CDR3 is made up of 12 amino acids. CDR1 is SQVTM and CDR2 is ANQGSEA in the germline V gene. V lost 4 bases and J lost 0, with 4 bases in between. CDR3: CSVGDSGNTIYF. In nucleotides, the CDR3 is TGCAGCGTTGGGGACTCTGGAAACACCATATATTTT.

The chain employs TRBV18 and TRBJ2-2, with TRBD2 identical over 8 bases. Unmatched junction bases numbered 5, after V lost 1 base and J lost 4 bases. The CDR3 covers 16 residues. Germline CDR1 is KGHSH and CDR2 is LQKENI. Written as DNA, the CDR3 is TGTGCCAGCTCACCACTGGGACTAGGAGGCACCGGGGAGCTGTTTTTT. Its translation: CASSPLGLGGTGELFF.

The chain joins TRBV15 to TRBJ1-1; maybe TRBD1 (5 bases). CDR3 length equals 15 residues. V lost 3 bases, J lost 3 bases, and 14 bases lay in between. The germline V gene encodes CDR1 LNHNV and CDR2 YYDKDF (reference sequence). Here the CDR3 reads CATSRKFTGHTEAFF. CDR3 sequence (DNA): TGTGCCACCAGCAGGAAATTTACGGGACACACTGAAGCTTTCTTT. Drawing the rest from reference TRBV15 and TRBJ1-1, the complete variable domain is DAMVIQNPRYQVTQFGKPVTLSCSQTLNHNVMYWYQQKSSQAPKLLFHYYDKDFNNEADTPDNFQSRRPNTSFCFLDIRSPGLGDTAMYLCATSRKFTGHTEAFFGQGTRLTVV.

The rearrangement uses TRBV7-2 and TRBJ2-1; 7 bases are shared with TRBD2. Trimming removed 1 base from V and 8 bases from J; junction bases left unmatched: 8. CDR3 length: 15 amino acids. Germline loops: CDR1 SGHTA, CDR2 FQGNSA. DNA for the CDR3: TGTGCCAGCAGCTTAGTGGCGGGAGTAAGGGATGAGCAGTTCTTC. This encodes CASSLVAGVRDEQFF. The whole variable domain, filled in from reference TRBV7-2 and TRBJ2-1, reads GAGVSQSPSNKVTEKGKDVELRCDPISGHTALYWYRQSLGQGLEFLIYFQGNSAPDKSGLPSDRFSAERTGGSVSTLTIQRTQQEDSAVYLCASSLVAGVRDEQFFGPGTRLTVL.

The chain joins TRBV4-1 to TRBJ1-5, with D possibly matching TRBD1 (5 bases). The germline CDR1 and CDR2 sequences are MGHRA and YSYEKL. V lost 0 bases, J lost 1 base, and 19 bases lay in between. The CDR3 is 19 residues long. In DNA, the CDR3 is TGCGCCAGCAGCCAAGAAACTCTATCGGCGGGGGTAAGCAATCAGCCCCAGCATTTT. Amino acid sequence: CASSQETLSAGVSNQPQHF.

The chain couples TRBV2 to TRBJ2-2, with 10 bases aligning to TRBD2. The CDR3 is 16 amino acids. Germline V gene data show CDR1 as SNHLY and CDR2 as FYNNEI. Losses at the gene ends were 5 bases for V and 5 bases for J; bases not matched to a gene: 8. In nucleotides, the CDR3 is TGTGCCAGCAGTAATGGACTAGCGGAGGGGACCGGGGAGCTGTTTTTT. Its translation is CASSNGLAEGTGELFF.

The CDR3 DNA is TGCAGCGTCCGACTAGCGGGAGAGCGGTACAATGAGCAGTTCTTC. Its translation is CSVRLAGERYNEQFF. This chain connects TRBV29-1 to TRBJ2-1, with 12 positions matching TRBD2. Germline V gives CDR1 SQVTM, CDR2 ANQGSEA. This CDR3 spans 15 amino acids. The J segment lost 4 bases and the V segment lost 6 bases, leaving 7 bases of the junction unmatched.

The CDR3 region is CASKEGARADTQYF. DNA for the CDR3: TGTGCCAGCAAGGAGGGGGCGCGGGCAGATACGCAGTATTTT. The chain links TRBV2 to TRBJ2-3; D may be TRBD1 (7 bases). V was clipped by 7 bases and J by 4 bases, with 15 bases between them. The CDR3 sequence is 14 residues long. Germline V gene data show CDR1 as SNHLY and CDR2 as FYNNEI.

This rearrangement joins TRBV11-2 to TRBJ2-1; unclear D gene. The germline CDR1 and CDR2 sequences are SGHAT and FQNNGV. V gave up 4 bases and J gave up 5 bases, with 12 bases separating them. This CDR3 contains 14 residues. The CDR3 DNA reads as TGTGCCAGCAGCTCCGTCAGATCCAACAATGAGCAGTTCTTC. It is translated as CASSSVRSNNEQFF.

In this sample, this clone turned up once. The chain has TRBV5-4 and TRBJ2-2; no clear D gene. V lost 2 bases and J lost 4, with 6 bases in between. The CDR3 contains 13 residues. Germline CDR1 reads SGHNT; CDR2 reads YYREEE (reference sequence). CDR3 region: CASSFGSTGELFF. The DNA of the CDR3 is TGTGCCAGCAGCTTTGGAAGCACCGGGGAGCTGTTTTTT.

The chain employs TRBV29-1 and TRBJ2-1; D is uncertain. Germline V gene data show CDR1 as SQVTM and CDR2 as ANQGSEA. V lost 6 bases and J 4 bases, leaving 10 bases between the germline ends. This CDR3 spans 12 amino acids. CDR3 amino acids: CSVGRLYNEQFF. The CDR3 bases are TGCAGCGTCGGCCGACTTTACAATGAGCAGTTCTTC.

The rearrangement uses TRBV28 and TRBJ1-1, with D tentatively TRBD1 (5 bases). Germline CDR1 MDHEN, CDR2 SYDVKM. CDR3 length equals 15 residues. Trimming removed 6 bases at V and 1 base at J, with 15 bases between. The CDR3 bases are TGTGCCAGCAGACTGGGACGGACCAAGAACACTGAAGCTTTCTTT. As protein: CASRLGRTKNTEAFF. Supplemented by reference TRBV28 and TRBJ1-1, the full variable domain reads DVKVTQSSRYLVKRTGEKVFLECVQDMDHENMFWYRQDPGLGLRLIYFSYDVKMKEKGDIPEGYSVSREKKERFSLILESASTNQTSMYLCASRLGRTKNTEAFFGQGTRLTVV.

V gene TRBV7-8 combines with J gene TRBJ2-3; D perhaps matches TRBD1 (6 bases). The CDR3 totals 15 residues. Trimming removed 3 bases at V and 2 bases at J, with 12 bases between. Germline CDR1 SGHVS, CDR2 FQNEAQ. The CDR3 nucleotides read TGTGCCAGCAGCTTCGCGACAGGAAACACAGATACGCAGTATTTT. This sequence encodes CASSFATGNTDTQYF.

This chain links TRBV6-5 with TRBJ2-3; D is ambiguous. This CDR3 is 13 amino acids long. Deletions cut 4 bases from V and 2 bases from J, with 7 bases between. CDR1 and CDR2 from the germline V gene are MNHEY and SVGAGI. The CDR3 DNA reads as TGTGCCAGCAGTTGGGATCCCACAGATACGCAGTATTTT. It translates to CASSWDPTDTQYF.

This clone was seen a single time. This chain's CDR3 is CATSPVAGGVHAYEQYF. In nucleotides, the CDR3 is TGTGCCACCTCCCCCGTAGCGGGAGGTGTTCACGCCTACGAGCAGTACTTC. The chain links TRBV19 to TRBJ2-7; 10 nucleotides line up with TRBD2. With 10 bases clipped from V and 2 bases from J, the junction kept 17 bases outside the gene matches. Per the germline V gene, CDR1 is LNHDA and CDR2 is SQIVND (reference sequence). CDR3 size: 17 residues. Full variable domain (outside the CDR3, taken from reference TRBV19 and TRBJ2-7): DGGITQSPKYLFRKEGQNVTLSCEQNLNHDAMYWYRQDPGQGLRLIYYSQIVNDFQKGDIAEGYSVSREKKESFPLTVTSAQKNPTAFYLCATSPVAGGVHAYEQYFGPGTRLTVT.

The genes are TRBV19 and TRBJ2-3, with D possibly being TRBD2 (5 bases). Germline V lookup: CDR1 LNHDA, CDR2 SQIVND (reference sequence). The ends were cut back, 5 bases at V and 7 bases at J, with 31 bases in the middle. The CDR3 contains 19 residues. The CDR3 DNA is TGTGCCAGTAGTCTCAGGCCACCGAGACCGGGGAGAGACGTCAATACGCAGTATTTT. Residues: CASSLRPPRPGRDVNTQYF.

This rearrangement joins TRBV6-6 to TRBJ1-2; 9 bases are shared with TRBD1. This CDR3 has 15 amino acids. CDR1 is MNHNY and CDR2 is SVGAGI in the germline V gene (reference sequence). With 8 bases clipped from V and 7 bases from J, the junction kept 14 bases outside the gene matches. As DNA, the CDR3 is TGTGCCAGCTTAGGTCCCGGGACAGGGAAGGCTGGCTACACCTTC. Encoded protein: CASLGPGTGKAGYTF.